These T cell receptor beta chains were read from a single sample in a study of T cell repertoires in cytomegalovirus infection. TCRdb analysed the reads with MiXCR anew, one entry per CDR3 protein. The top ten hold roughly 20% of the sample, which has under 200,000 distinct CDR3 sequences, about a sixth seen once. The sequencing sample was made of CD8+ T cells from PBMCs. These TCRs come from a human donor in good health (CMV status not recorded). Some clones in this sample may be carry-over from other donors' samples. CDR3s leave out the opening cysteine and the closing phenylalanine or tryptophan. Where a row states a size, it is once, few, many or the class of an expanded clone; other rows omit it.

CDR3	V	J	size
ARSVDNYEQY	TRBV6-2/TRBV6-3	TRBJ2-7	NA
ASRQSHPYGSTDTQY	TRBV4-2	TRBJ2-3	NA
ASSTRRAAGQPQH	TRBV27	TRBJ1-5	few
ASSPDTQETQY	TRBV6-5	TRBJ2-5	few
ASSVGSGGLAELF	TRBV9	TRBJ2-2	NA
SVDGTGKNSYEQY	TRBV29-1	TRBJ2-7	few
ASTPRLRLAENNEQF	TRBV7-2	TRBJ2-1	few
ASRDMNTEAF	TRBV28	TRBJ1-1	many
ASSQRTADTQY	TRBV7-2	TRBJ2-3	NA
ASSYLRRDRGLETQY	TRBV6-5	TRBJ2-5	few
ASSRGQGNQPQH	TRBV7-4	TRBJ1-5	NA